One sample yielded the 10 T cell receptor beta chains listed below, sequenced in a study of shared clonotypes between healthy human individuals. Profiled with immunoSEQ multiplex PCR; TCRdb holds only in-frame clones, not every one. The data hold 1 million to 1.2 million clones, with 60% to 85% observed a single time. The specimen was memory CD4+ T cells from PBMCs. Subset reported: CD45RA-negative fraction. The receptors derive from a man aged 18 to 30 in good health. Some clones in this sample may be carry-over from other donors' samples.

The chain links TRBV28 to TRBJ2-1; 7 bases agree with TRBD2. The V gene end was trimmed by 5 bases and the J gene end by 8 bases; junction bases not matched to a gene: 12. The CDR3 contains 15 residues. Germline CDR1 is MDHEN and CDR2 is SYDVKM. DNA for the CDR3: TGTGCCAGCAGTCGTGGGGGAGGGACGTTGGATGAGCAGTTCTTC. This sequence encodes CASSRGGGTLDEQFF.

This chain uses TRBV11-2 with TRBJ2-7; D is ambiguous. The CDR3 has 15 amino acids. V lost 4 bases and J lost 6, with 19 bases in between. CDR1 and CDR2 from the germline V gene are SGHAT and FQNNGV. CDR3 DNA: TGTGCCAGCAGCTCCCTTCAGTGGGCCGAGCGCGAGCAGTACTTC. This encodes CASSSLQWAEREQYF.

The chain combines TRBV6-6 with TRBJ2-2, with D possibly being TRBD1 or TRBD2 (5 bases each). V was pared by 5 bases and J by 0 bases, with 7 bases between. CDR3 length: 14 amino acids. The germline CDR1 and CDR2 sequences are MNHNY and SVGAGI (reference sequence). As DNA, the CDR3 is TGTGCCAGCAGTAGAGGGGCGAACACCGGGGAGCTGTTTTTT. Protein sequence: CASSRGANTGELFF.

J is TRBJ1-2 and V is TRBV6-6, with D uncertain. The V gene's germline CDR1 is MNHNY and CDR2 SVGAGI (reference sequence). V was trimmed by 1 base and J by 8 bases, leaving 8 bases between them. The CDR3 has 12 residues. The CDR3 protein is CASSYFEGGYTF. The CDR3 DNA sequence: TGTGCCAGCAGTTACTTTGAGGGCGGCTACACCTTC.

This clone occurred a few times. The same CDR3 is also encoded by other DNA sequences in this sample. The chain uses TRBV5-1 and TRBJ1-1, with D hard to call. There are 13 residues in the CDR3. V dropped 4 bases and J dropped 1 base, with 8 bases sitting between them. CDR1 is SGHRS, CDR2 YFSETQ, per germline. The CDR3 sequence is CASSPNANTEAFF. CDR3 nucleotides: TGCGCCAGCAGCCCCAACGCGAACACTGAAGCTTTCTTT.

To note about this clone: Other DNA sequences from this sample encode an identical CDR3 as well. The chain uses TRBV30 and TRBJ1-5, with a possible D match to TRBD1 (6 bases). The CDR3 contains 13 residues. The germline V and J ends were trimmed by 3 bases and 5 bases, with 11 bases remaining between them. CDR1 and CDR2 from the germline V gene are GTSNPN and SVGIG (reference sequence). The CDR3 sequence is CAWSRGGDQPQHF. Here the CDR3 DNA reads TGTGCCTGGAGCCGAGGGGGAGATCAGCCCCAGCATTTT.

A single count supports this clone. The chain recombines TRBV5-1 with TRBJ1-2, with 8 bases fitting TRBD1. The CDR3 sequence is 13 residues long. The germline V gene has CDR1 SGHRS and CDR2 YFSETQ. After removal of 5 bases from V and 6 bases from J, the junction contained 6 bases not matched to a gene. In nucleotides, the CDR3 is TGCGCCAGCAGACAGGGGGTAGAAGATGGCTACACCTTC. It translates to CASRQGVEDGYTF.

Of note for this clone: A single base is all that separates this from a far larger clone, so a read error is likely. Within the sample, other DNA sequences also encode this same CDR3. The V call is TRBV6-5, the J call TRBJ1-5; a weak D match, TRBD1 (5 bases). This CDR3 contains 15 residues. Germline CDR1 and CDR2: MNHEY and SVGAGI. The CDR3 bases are TGTGCCAGCAGTCCACAGTGGGGGGGGAGTCAGCCACAGCATTTT. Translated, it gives CASSPQWGGSQPQHF.

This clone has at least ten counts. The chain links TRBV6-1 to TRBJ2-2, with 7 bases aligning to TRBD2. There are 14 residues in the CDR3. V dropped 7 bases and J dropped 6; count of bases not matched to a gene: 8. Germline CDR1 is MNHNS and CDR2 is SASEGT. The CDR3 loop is CASTSGGSPGELFF. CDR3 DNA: TGTGCCAGCACGTCGGGAGGTTCCCCCGGGGAGCTGTTTTTT.

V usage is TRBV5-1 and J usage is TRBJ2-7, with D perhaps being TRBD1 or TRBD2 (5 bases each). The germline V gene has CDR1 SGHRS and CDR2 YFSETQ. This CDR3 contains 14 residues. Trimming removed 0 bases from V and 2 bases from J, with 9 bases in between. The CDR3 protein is CASSLGGATYEQYF. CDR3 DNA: TGCGCCAGCAGCTTGGGAGGGGCAACCTACGAGCAGTACTTC.